This T cell receptor (beta chain) was identified in a study of CD8 T cells in Susac syndrome. Trimming took 2 bases from V and 0 from J, leaving 11 bases between them. Germline V gives CDR1 LNHDA, CDR2 SQIVND (reference sequence). This CDR3 contains 15 residues. This clonotype was seen just once. The antigen is not known. RNA was extracted with the RNeasy kit, and a quantity of roughly 0.45 to 1 ug was reverse transcribed using random hexamers. TCRdb recomputed calls from the immunoSEQ multiplex PCR reads with MiXCR, one row per CDR3 protein. The sample contains about 240,000 distinct CDR3 sequences, 96% of which appear only once. The study, taken as a whole, reports: Clonal expansion was absent from the CD4+ T cell repertoires in Susac syndrome. As acknowledged by the study, its TCR sequencing and HLA analysis included a relatively small number of individuals.

This clonotype originated in a human donor with Susac syndrome. Sample: CD4+ T cells from PBMCs. V gene TRBV19 combines with J gene TRBJ2-7, with D possibly matching TRBD1 (5 bases). CDR3 in amino acids: CASSIRRAASYEQYF. The CDR3 nucleotides are TGTGCCAGTAGTATACGCAGGGCTGCCTCCTACGAGCAGTACTTC.